Below, 9 T cell receptor beta chains from the same sample are listed, as sequenced in a study of blood T cell repertoires in COVID-19. Assay used: immunoSEQ multiplex PCR; TCRdb lists only in-frame clones, some missing. Seen here are around 130,000 clones, around 84% observed once, and the top ten hold 2% to 3%. Sequenced sample: PBMCs or T cells enriched from blood (not recorded which). These TCRs come from a man aged 40-49 years with acute COVID-19.

V is TRBV6-5 and J is TRBJ2-7; D possibly corresponds to TRBD1 (6 bases). Germline assignment: CDR1 MNHEY and CDR2 SVGAGI. The CDR3 totals 12 residues. The V end was cut by 6 bases, the J end by 7 bases, with 13 bases between. The CDR3 region is CASSSRTDEQYF. The CDR3 coding sequence is TGTGCCAGCAGCTCTCGGACAGATGAGCAGTACTTC.

The rearrangement links TRBV7-8 to TRBJ2-5, with TRBD1 matching 9 bases. CDR1 is SGHVS, CDR2 FQNEAQ, per germline. CDR3 length: 14 amino acids. V lost 5 bases to trimming and J lost 3 bases; unmatched junction nucleotides: 4. CDR3 loop: CASSLGQGKETQYF. The CDR3 coding sequence is TGTGCCAGCAGCCTGGGACAGGGAAAAGAGACCCAGTACTTC.

The J gene is TRBJ1-1, the V gene TRBV19; no clear D. The ends were cut back, 5 bases at V and 0 bases at J, with 7 bases in the middle. This CDR3 is built from 13 residues. Germline V CDR1 and CDR2: LNHDA, SQIVND (reference sequence). CDR3 loop: CASSDTVNTEAFF. CDR3 sequence (DNA): TGTGCCAGTAGTGATACAGTGAACACTGAAGCTTTCTTT.

The rearrangement uses TRBV5-1 and TRBJ1-4; perhaps TRBD1 as D (5 bases). Deletions cut 3 bases from V and 0 bases from J, with 12 bases between. Per the germline V gene, CDR1 is SGHRS and CDR2 is YFSETQ. The CDR3 runs 16 residues. The CDR3 reads CASSSRGDTTNEKLFF. Here the CDR3 DNA reads TGCGCCAGCAGCTCCCGGGGGGATACAACTAATGAAAAACTGTTTTTT.

The rearrangement joins TRBV5-1 to TRBJ2-1, with 9 bases that match TRBD2. The germline gives CDR1 SGHRS, CDR2 YFSETQ. This CDR3 has 16 amino acids. V dropped 7 bases and J dropped 4; count of bases not matched to a gene: 12. For the CDR3, the DNA is TGCGCCAGCGGACCTGCGGGGGGGCCGGGGTACAATGAGCAGTTCTTC. Translating gives CASGPAGGPGYNEQFF.

This CDR3 is CSVTVLLSGDGTDTQYF. CDR3 bases: TGCAGCGTTACCGTCCTCCTCTCCGGGGATGGCACAGATACGCAGTATTTT. The chain is built from TRBV29-1 and TRBJ2-3, with D possibly matching TRBD2 (5 bases). The CDR3 is made up of 17 amino acids. V was clipped by 5 bases and J by 1 base, with 22 bases between them. Germline V gene lookup returns CDR1 SQVTM and CDR2 ANQGSEA.

The V gene is TRBV10-3, the J gene TRBJ1-2; tentative D call: TRBD1 (5 bases). The CDR3 is made up of 12 amino acids. The V gene's germline CDR1 is ENHRY and CDR2 SYGVKD. V was shortened by 4 bases and J by 4 bases, with 7 bases between the two germline ends. The CDR3: CAISAQGYGYTF. CDR3 DNA sequence: TGTGCCATCAGTGCGCAGGGCTATGGCTACACCTTC.

This clone has just one count. The chain carries TRBV7-3 and TRBJ2-3; 8 nucleotides line up with TRBD1. This CDR3 has 15 amino acids. After removal of 5 bases from V and 5 bases from J, the junction contained 9 bases not matched to a gene. Germline V gene sequence: CDR1 SGHTA, CDR2 FQGTGA. Written as DNA, the CDR3 is TGTGCCAGCAGCATTCAGGGGGCGGAGGGAGATACGCAGTATTTT. Encoded protein: CASSIQGAEGDTQYF.

This clone occurred once. The V gene is TRBV20-1, the J gene TRBJ2-5, with 10 bases identical to TRBD2. There are 16 residues in the CDR3. J gave up 1 base and V 3 bases, and 8 bases lay outside the gene matches. The germline V gene has CDR1 DFQATT and CDR2 SNEGSKA (reference sequence). The CDR3: CSASGASGGIQETQYF. In DNA form, the CDR3 reads TGCAGTGCTAGTGGGGCTAGCGGGGGTATCCAAGAGACCCAGTACTTC.